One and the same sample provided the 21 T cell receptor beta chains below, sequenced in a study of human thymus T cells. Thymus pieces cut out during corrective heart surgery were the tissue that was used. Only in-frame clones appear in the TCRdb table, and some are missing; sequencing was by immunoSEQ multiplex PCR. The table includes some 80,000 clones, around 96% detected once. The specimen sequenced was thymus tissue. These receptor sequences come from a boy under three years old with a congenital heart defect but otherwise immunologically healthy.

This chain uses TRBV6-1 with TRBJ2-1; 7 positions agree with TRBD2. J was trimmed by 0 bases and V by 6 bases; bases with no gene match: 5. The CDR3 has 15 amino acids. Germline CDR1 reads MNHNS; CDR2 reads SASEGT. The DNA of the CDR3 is TGTGCCAGCAGGTTCGGGGGGTCCTCCTACAATGAGCAGTTCTTC. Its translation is CASRFGGSSYNEQFF.

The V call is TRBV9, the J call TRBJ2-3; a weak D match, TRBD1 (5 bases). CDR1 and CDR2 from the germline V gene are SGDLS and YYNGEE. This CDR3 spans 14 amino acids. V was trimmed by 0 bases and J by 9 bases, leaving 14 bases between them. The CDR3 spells CASSVGRGVGTQYF. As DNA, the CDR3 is TGTGCCAGCAGCGTAGGTAGGGGTGTAGGGACGCAGTATTTT.

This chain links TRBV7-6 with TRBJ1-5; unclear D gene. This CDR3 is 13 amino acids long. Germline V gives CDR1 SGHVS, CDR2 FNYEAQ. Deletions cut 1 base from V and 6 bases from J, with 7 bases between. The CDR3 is CASSLGAGQPQHF. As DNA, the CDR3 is TGTGCCAGCAGCTTAGGGGCAGGTCAGCCCCAGCATTTT. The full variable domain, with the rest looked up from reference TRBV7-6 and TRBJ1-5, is GAGVSQSPRYKVTKRGQDVALRCDPISGHVSLYWYRQALGQGPEFLTYFNYEAQQDKSGLPNDRFSAERPEGSISTLTIQRTEQRDSAMYRCASSLGAGQPQHFGDGTRLSIL.

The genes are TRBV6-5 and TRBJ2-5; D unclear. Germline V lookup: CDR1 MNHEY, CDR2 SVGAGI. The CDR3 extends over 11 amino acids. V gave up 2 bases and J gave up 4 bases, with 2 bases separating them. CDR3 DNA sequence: TGTGCCAGCAGTTACGGAGAGACCCAGTACTTC. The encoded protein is CASSYGETQYF.

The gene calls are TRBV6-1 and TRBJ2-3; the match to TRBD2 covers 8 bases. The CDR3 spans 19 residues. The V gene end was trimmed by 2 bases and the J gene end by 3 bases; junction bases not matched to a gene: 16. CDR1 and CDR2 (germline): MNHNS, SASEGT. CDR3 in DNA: TGTGCCAGCAGTGAATCGTCAGTCAAGCGGGAGCAAGGAACAGATACGCAGTATTTT. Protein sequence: CASSESSVKREQGTDTQYF.

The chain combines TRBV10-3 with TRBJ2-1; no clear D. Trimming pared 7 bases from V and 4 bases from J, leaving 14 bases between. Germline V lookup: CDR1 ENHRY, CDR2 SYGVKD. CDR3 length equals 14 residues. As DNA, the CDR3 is TGTGCCATCAACCCGAGCCCTTGGTACAATGAGCAGTTCTTC. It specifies CAINPSPWYNEQFF.

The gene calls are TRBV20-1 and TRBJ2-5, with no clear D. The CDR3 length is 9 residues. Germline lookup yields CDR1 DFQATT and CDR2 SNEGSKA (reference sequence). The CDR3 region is CRVGETQYF. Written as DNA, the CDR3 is TGCAGGGTTGGTGAGACCCAGTACTTC.

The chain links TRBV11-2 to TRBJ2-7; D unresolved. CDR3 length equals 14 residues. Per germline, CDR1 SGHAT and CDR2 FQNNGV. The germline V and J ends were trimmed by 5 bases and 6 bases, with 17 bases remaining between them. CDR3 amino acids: CASSLNPLFCEQYF. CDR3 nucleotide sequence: TGTGCCAGCAGCCTCAACCCCCTTTTCTGCGAGCAGTACTTC. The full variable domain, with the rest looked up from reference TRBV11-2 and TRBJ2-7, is EAGVAQSPRYKIIEKRQSVAFWCNPISGHATLYWYQQILGQGPKLLIQFQNNGVVDDSQLPKDRFSAERLKGVDSTLKIQPAKLEDSAVYLCASSLNPLFCEQYFGPGTRLTVT.

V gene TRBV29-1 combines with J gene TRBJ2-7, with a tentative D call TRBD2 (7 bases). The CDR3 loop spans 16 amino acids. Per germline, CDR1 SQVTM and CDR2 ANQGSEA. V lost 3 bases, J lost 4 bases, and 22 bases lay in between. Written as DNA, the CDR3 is TGCAGCGTTGACTCTCCTACAGGGCTGGGGGGGTACGAGCAGTACTTC. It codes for CSVDSPTGLGGYEQYF.

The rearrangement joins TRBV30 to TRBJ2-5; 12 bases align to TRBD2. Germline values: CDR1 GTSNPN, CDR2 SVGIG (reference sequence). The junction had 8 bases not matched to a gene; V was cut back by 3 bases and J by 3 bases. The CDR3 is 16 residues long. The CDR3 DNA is TGTGCCTGGAGCCCCACGAGACTAGCGGGGGAAGAGACCCAGTACTTC. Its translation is CAWSPTRLAGEETQYF.

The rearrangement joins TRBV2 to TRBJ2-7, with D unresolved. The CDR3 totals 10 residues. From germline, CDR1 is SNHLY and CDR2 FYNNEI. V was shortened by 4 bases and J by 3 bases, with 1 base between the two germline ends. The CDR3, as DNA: TGTGCCAGCAGTGGCTACGAGCAGTACTTC. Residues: CASSGYEQYF.

The CDR3 protein is CASSLISRGHQPQHF. The CDR3 region has the DNA TGTGCCAGCAGTTTAATTAGCAGGGGACACCAGCCCCAGCATTTT. The chain has TRBV27 and TRBJ1-5; D may be TRBD1 (6 bases). The CDR3 runs to 15 residues. CDR1 and CDR2 from the germline V gene are MNHEY and SMNVEV (reference sequence). V dropped 2 bases and J dropped 7 bases, with 15 bases sitting between them.

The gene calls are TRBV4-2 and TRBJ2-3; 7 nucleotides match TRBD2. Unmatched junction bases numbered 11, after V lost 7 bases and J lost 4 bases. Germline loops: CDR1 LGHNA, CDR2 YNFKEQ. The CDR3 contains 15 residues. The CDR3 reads CASTFQRGGADTQYF. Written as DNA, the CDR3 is TGTGCCAGCACCTTCCAACGGGGAGGGGCAGATACGCAGTATTTT.

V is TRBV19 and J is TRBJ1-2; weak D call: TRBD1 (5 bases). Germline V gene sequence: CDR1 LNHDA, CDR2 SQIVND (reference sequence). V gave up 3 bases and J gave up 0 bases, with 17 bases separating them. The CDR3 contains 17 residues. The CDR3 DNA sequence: TGTGCCAGTAGTATCCGCAGGGCCAGTGGTGCTAACTATGGCTACACCTTC. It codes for CASSIRRASGANYGYTF.

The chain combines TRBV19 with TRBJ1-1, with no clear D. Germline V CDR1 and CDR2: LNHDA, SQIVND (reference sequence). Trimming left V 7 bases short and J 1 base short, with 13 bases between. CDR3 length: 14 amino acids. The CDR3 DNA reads TGTGCCAGTATTGAGGGCAGCTCGAACACTGAAGCTTTCTTT. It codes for CASIEGSSNTEAFF.

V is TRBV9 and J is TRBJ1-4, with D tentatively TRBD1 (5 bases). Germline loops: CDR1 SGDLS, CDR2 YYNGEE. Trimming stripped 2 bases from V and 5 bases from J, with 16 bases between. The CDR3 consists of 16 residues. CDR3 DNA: TGTGCCAGCAGCGTCGAAACGGGACGCCGGAATGAAAAACTGTTTTTT. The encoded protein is CASSVETGRRNEKLFF.

The DNA for the CDR3 is TGTGCCAGTAGTCCCCATACTAGCGGCCTCAGCGGGCAATACAATGAGCAGTTCTTC. Protein sequence: CASSPHTSGLSGQYNEQFF. V and J are TRBV19 and TRBJ2-1; TRBD2 matches at 8 bases. Germline V lookup: CDR1 LNHDA, CDR2 SQIVND (reference sequence). After removal of 5 bases from V and 4 bases from J, the junction contained 19 bases not matched to a gene. The CDR3 is 19 amino acids.

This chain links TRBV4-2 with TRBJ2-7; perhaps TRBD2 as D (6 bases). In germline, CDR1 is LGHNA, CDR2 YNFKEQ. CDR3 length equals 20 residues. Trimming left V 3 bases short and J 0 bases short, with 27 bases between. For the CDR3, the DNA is TGTGCCAGCAGCCAGAACCCGAGGCCCCGCGGGGCTGACATCTCCTACGAGCAGTACTTC. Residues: CASSQNPRPRGADISYEQYF.

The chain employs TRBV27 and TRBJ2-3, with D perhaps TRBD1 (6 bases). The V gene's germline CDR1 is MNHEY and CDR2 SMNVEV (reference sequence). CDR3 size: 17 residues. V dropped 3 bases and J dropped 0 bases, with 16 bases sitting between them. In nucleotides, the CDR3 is TGTGCCAGCAGTTTGGCCGGACAGTGCGACAGCACAGATACGCAGTATTTT. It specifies CASSLAGQCDSTDTQYF.

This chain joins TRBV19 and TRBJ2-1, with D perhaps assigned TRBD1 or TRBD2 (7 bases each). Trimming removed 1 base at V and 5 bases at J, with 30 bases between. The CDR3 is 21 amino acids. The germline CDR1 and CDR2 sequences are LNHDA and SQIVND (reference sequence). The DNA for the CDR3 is TGTGCCAGTAGTATAGTGTCTCCGGACAGGACAACCAGCGGGGCACACAATGAGCAGTTCTTC. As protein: CASSIVSPDRTTSGAHNEQFF.

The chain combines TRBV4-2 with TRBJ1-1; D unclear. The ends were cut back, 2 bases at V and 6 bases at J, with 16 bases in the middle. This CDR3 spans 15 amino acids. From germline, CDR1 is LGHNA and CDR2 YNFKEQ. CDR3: CASSQPRVRSPEAFF. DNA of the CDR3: TGTGCCAGCAGCCAACCACGGGTGCGCTCTCCTGAAGCTTTCTTT.